The present TCR beta chain was sequenced within a study of OX40 agonist ivuxolimab in advanced cancers. Study results and caveats: Among the least clonally expanded were partial responders at 0.1-3.0 mg/kg. Dose levels from 0.1 to 3.0 mg/kg saw CD4+ and CD8+ blood T cells expand clonally by week 6.

Only in-frame clones appear in the TCRdb table, and some are missing; sequencing was by immunoSEQ multiplex PCR. The sample includes 40,000 to 45,000 clones, 82% of them seen just once. The CDR3 has 13 amino acids. V was pared by 2 bases and J by 4 bases, with 9 bases between. Per the germline V gene, CDR1 is MNHEY and CDR2 is SMNVEV (reference sequence). Remarks on this clone: Antigen specificity is unknown.

The sample was CD4+ or CD8+ T cells sorted from blood, taken in a trial of the OX40 agonist ivuxolimab. J is TRBJ2-7 and V is TRBV27; D might be TRBD2 (5 bases). This receptor was identified in an adult with an advanced solid tumor such as melanoma, head and neck, liver or kidney cancer. In nucleotides, the CDR3 is TGTGCCAGCAGTTTAACTAGAACATACGAGCAGTACTTC. This translates into CASSLTRTYEQYF.